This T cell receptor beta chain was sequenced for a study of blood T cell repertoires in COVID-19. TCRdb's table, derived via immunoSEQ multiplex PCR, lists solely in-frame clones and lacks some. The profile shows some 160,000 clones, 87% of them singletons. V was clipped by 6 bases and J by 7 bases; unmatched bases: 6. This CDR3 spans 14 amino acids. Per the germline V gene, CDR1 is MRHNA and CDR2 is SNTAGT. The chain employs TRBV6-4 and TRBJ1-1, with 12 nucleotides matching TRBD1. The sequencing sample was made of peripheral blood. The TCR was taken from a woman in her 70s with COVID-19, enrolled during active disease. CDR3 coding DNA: TGTGCCAGCAGAAGGGACAGGGGGCACGATGAAGCTTTCTTT. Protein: CASRRDRGHDEAFF.